The present T cell receptor beta chain was sequenced within a study of cytomegalovirus exposure and HLA in healthy donors. Study details: Tens of millions of unique TCRs from HLA-typed donors made up an early data release.

This clone was counted between two and nine times. No antigen is known for it. PCR was performed using 60 Vbeta and 13 Jbeta primers. The table came from immunoSEQ multiplex PCR; TCRdb's copy has only in-frame clones and leaves some out. The sample holds 210,000 or so clones, 60% to 80% seen once. This CDR3 is built from 15 residues. Trimming removed 5 bases from V and 3 bases from J, with 14 bases in between. CDR1 and CDR2 from the germline V gene are SGHTA and FQGTGA. Study-wide findings and caveats: Being productive about 87% or about 30% of the time was typical of most TCR beta V segments in an earlier analysis.

The chain is built from TRBV7-3 and TRBJ1-3, with D unresolved. Specimen: PBMCs. The sequence came from a man aged 18 to 30 in good health and CMV-seronegative. In nucleotides, the CDR3 is TGTGCCAGCAGCCCCCTTGGAGGGAGTGGAAACACCATATATTTT. Its translation: CASSPLGGSGNTIYF.